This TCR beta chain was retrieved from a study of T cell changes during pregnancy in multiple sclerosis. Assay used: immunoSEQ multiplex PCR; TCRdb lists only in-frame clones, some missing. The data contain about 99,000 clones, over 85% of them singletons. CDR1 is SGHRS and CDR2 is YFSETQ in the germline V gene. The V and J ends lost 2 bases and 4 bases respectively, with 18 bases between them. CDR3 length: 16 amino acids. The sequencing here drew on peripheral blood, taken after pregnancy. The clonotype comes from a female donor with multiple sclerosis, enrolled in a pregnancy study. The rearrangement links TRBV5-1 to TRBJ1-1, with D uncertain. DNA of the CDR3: TGCGCCAGCAGCTTAAGTGGGAGGGTGGGTGTCACTGAAGCTTTCTTT. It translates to CASSLSGRVGVTEAFF.